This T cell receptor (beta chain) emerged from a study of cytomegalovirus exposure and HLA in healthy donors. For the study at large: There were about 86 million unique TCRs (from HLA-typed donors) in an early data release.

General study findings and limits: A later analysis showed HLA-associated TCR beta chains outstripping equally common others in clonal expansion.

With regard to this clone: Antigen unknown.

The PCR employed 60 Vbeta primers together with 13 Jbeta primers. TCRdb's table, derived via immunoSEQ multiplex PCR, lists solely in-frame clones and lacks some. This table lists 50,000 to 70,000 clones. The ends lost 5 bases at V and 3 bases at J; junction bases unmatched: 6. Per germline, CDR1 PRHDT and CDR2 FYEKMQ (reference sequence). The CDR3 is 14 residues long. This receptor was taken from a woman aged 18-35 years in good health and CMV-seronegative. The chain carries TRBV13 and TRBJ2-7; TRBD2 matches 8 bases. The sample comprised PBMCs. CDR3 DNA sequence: TGTGCCAGCAGCCTACCGGGGACTAGCTACGAGCAGTACTTC. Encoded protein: CASSLPGTSYEQYF.